One and the same sample provided the 25 T cell receptor beta chains below, sequenced in a study of CD8+ T cells in alopecia areata. Following RNA extraction, reverse transcription yielded cDNA that acted as the sequencing template. The assay was immunoSEQ multiplex PCR, and TCRdb's table has in-frame clones only and misses some. Among about 150,000 clones listed, around half were seen once. The sample in question was CD8+ T cells sorted from blood, obtained at week 0. These receptors were obtained from a human donor with alopecia areata.

CDR3 protein: CAISITGASQETQYF. In nucleotides, the CDR3 is TGTGCCATCAGTATCACAGGGGCGAGCCAAGAGACCCAGTACTTC. The gene calls are TRBV10-3 and TRBJ2-5, with 7 bases matching TRBD1. CDR3 length: 15 residues. Per the germline V gene, CDR1 is ENHRY and CDR2 is SYGVKD. Trimming at V came to 5 bases and at J to 1 base, leaving 7 bases not matched to a gene.

The sample holds a few counts of this clone. This chain uses TRBV7-2 with TRBJ2-1; D is perhaps TRBD2 (5 bases). The germline V gene has CDR1 SGHTA and CDR2 FQGNSA. This CDR3 has 14 amino acids. V was shortened by 7 bases and J by 2 bases, with 12 bases between the two germline ends. Here the CDR3 DNA reads TGTGCCAGCACGGAACCCGGGGCCTACAATGAGCAGTTCTTC. The encoded protein is CASTEPGAYNEQFF.

A single count supports this clone. The chain uses TRBV30 and TRBJ2-7; 8 bases map to TRBD1. J gave up 4 bases and V 1 base, and 6 bases lay outside the gene matches. This CDR3 has 14 amino acids. Germline-derived CDR1 and CDR2 are GTSNPN and SVGIG (reference sequence). This CDR3 reads CAWSARTGLYEQYF. The DNA for the CDR3 is TGTGCCTGGAGTGCCCGGACAGGGCTTTACGAGCAGTACTTC.

The chain uses TRBV13 and TRBJ2-7; TRBD1 matches 9 bases. Germline-derived CDR1 and CDR2 are PRHDT and FYEKMQ (reference sequence). Trimming removed 4 bases from V and 5 bases from J; junction bases left unmatched: 12. The CDR3 has 16 residues. This CDR3 is CASSSSRQGVTHEQYF. CDR3 DNA: TGTGCCAGCAGCTCCTCCAGACAGGGGGTCACCCACGAGCAGTACTTC.

This clone has only a few counts. The chain is built from TRBV7-2 and TRBJ1-6; TRBD1 aligns across 8 bases. The J segment lost 0 bases and the V segment lost 1 base, leaving 2 bases of the junction unmatched. The length of the CDR3 is 17 residues. Germline values: CDR1 SGHTA, CDR2 FQGNSA. The CDR3 nucleotides read TGTGCCAGCAGCTTAGGGGACAGGAGCTCCTATAATTCACCCCTCCACTTT. It specifies CASSLGDRSSYNSPLHF.

The chain couples TRBV7-9 to TRBJ2-7; the D gene could be TRBD1 or TRBD2 (6 bases each). The CDR3 loop spans 12 amino acids. The germline V and J ends were trimmed by 5 bases and 4 bases, with 9 bases remaining between them. CDR1 is SEHNR and CDR2 is FQNEAQ in the germline V gene (reference sequence). CDR3 protein: CASSGGGYEQYF. The CDR3 DNA is TGTGCCAGCAGCGGAGGGGGGTACGAGCAGTACTTC.

The chain carries TRBV13 and TRBJ2-1; D gene unclear. This CDR3 has 13 amino acids. The germline V and J ends were trimmed by 2 bases and 8 bases, with 10 bases remaining between them. Germline assignment: CDR1 PRHDT and CDR2 FYEKMQ (reference sequence). The CDR3 spells CASSLQGSDEQFF. CDR3 DNA: TGTGCCAGCAGCTTACAAGGGTCCGATGAGCAGTTCTTC.

The rearrangement joins TRBV9 to TRBJ1-3, with D uncertain. Trimming removed 8 bases from V and 0 bases from J, with 18 bases in between. This CDR3 region has 16 residues. Germline V lookup: CDR1 SGDLS, CDR2 YYNGEE. CDR3 sequence reads: CASSSNLRDSGNTIYF. CDR3 sequence (DNA): TGTGCCAGTAGTTCAAATCTCAGAGACTCTGGAAACACCATATATTTT.

The chain carries TRBV10-1 and TRBJ2-3; the D gene could be TRBD1 or TRBD2 (5 bases each). This CDR3 spans 16 amino acids. The V end was cut by 4 bases, the J end by 4 bases, with 18 bases between. Looked up from germline, CDR1 is WNHNN and CDR2 is SYGVQD (reference sequence). The CDR3 coding sequence is TGCGCCAGCAGTGGGGGACCCGATGAATACTCAGATACGCAGTATTTT. Its translation is CASSGGPDEYSDTQYF.

The J gene is TRBJ2-3, the V gene TRBV4-1, with D tentatively TRBD2 (7 bases). V dropped 0 bases and J dropped 3 bases, with 16 bases sitting between them. The CDR3 is made up of 17 amino acids. Germline V gene lookup returns CDR1 MGHRA and CDR2 YSYEKL. The CDR3 protein is CASSQEGGSGRTDTQYF. The CDR3 region has the DNA TGCGCCAGCAGCCAAGAAGGGGGTAGCGGGCGGACAGATACGCAGTATTTT.

The chain uses TRBV10-3 and TRBJ2-7; D not resolved. In germline, CDR1 is ENHRY, CDR2 SYGVKD. This CDR3 has 12 residues. Trimming cost V 2 bases and J 2 bases, with 4 bases left between them. CDR3 in amino acids: CAISERTYEQYF. The CDR3 region has the DNA TGTGCCATCAGTGAGCGGACCTACGAGCAGTACTTC.

This chain's CDR3 is CAWSQGQGGEAFF. The CDR3 nucleotides read TGTGCCTGGAGCCAGGGACAGGGCGGTGAAGCTTTCTTT. The chain uses TRBV30 and TRBJ1-1; 9 nucleotides line up with TRBD1. The CDR3 extends over 13 amino acids. V lost 3 bases and J lost 7; bases outside the gene matches: 6. Per germline, CDR1 GTSNPN and CDR2 SVGIG (reference sequence).

The chain recombines TRBV18 with TRBJ2-7; tentatively, D is TRBD1 (6 bases). The CDR3 is made up of 15 amino acids. The V and J ends lost 1 base and 2 bases respectively, with 12 bases between them. Germline CDR1 and CDR2: KGHSH and LQKENI. The DNA of the CDR3 is TGTGCCAGCTCACCACTTGACAGGATAACCTACGAGCAGTACTTC. Protein: CASSPLDRITYEQYF.

The chain recombines TRBV4-3 with TRBJ1-2; TRBD1 might be the D (5 bases). The CDR3 is 15 amino acids. Germline CDR1 reads LGHNA; CDR2 reads YSLEER. The germline V and J ends were trimmed by 0 bases and 5 bases, with 13 bases remaining between them. In DNA, the CDR3 is TGCGCCAGCAGCCAAGAAAGCGGGGCTGAATATGGCTACACCTTC. As protein: CASSQESGAEYGYTF.

The chain links TRBV7-9 to TRBJ2-2; D gene ambiguous. CDR3 size: 13 residues. Germline V CDR1 and CDR2: SEHNR, FQNEAQ (reference sequence). With 3 bases removed from V and 4 bases from J, the gap between germline ends came to 6 bases. CDR3 coding DNA: TGTGCCAGCAGCTTTGTGCCCACCGGGGAGCTGTTTTTT. Translating it yields CASSFVPTGELFF.

This chain links TRBV7-2 with TRBJ2-1; no firm D call. Germline assignment: CDR1 SGHTA and CDR2 FQGNSA. This CDR3 has 11 amino acids. V was shortened by 3 bases and J by 9 bases, with 6 bases between the two germline ends. The CDR3 sequence is CASSFLGEQFF. CDR3 DNA sequence: TGTGCCAGCAGCTTTCTTGGTGAGCAGTTCTTC.

This chain links TRBV4-1 with TRBJ2-7; no clear D gene. Germline lookup yields CDR1 MGHRA and CDR2 YSYEKL. V dropped 1 base and J dropped 1 base, with 11 bases sitting between them. The CDR3 loop spans 15 amino acids. CDR3 DNA sequence: TGCGCCAGCAGCCAAGTGTTTACGAGTTCCTACGAGCAGTACTTC. Residues: CASSQVFTSSYEQYF.

This chain joins TRBV7-6 and TRBJ2-7; a possible D gene is TRBD1 (6 bases). Looked up from germline, CDR1 is SGHVS and CDR2 is FNYEAQ. The CDR3 length is 12 residues. The V end was cut by 5 bases, the J end by 5 bases, with 10 bases between. This CDR3 is CASSISGDEQYF. For the CDR3, the DNA is TGTGCCAGCAGCATCTCAGGGGACGAGCAGTACTTC.

The rearrangement uses TRBV10-1 and TRBJ2-1, with D possibly matching TRBD2 (5 bases). Germline V lookup: CDR1 WNHNN, CDR2 SYGVQD (reference sequence). The CDR3 runs 13 residues. Trimming shortened V by 4 bases and J by 8 bases, and 12 bases separated the two germline ends. This chain's CDR3 is CASSAPGVDEQFF. In nucleotides, the CDR3 is TGCGCCAGCAGTGCACCCGGGGTCGATGAGCAGTTCTTC.

This chain connects TRBV29-1 to TRBJ1-2; 9 nucleotides line up with TRBD1. Germline loops: CDR1 SQVTM, CDR2 ANQGSEA. The CDR3 has 14 residues. V shed 5 bases and J 4 bases; nucleotides not matched to a gene: 8. CDR3 sequence (DNA): TGCAGCGTTCCCGGGACAGGGACTTCCTATGGCTACACCTTC. Its translation is CSVPGTGTSYGYTF. Full variable domain (missing parts from reference TRBV29-1 and TRBJ1-2): SAVISQKPSRDICQRGTSLTIQCQVDSQVTMMFWYRQQPGQSLTLIATANQGSEATYESGFVIDKFPISRPNLTFSTLTVSNMSPEDSSIYLCSVPGTGTSYGYTFGSGTRLTVV.

The chain is built from TRBV19 and TRBJ1-1; 11 nucleotides match TRBD1. Germline CDR1 reads LNHDA; CDR2 reads SQIVND (reference sequence). The trim removed 4 bases at V and 4 bases at J, leaving 2 bases unmatched. The CDR3 runs to 14 residues. CDR3 region: CASSTGQGATEAFF. The CDR3 coding sequence is TGTGCCAGTAGTACCGGACAGGGGGCCACTGAAGCTTTCTTT.

The V and J genes are TRBV7-7 and TRBJ2-3, with TRBD1 matching over 7 bases. Germline V gene sequence: CDR1 SSHAT, CDR2 FNYEAQ (reference sequence). The V gene end was trimmed by 1 base and the J gene end by 2 bases; junction bases not matched to a gene: 3. There are 15 residues in the CDR3. The CDR3 sequence is CASSLGGGDTDTQYF. For the CDR3, the DNA is TGTGCCAGCAGCTTAGGAGGGGGCGACACAGATACGCAGTATTTT.

The gene calls are TRBV27 and TRBJ2-7, with D possibly TRBD1 on 6 matching bases. CDR1 MNHEY and CDR2 SMNVEV come from the germline V gene (reference sequence). Trimming shortened V by 5 bases and J by 2 bases, and 19 bases separated the two germline ends. The CDR3 extends over 16 amino acids. The CDR3 here is CASSPSKGHLAYEQYF. DNA for the CDR3: TGTGCCAGCAGTCCCTCTAAGGGACATTTAGCCTACGAGCAGTACTTC.

This chain links TRBV25-1 with TRBJ2-2; D gene uncertain. The CDR3 length is 13 residues. Germline V lookup: CDR1 MGHDK, CDR2 SYGVNS. Trimming removed 2 bases at V and 8 bases at J, with 9 bases between. The CDR3 spells CASSEIEGGELFF. CDR3 nucleotides: TGTGCCAGCAGTGAAATCGAAGGGGGGGAGCTGTTTTTT. Filled out from reference TRBV25-1 and TRBJ2-2, the complete variable domain reads EADIYQTPRYLVIGTGKKITLECSQTMGHDKMYWYQQDPGMELHLIHYSYGVNSTEKGDLSSESTVSRIRTEHFPLTLESARPSHTSQYLCASSEIEGGELFFGEGSRLTVL.

This rearrangement joins TRBV29-1 to TRBJ2-1, with TRBD2 matching 12 bases. The CDR3 is 13 residues long. Germline lookup yields CDR1 SQVTM and CDR2 ANQGSEA. V trimming: 5 bases; J trimming: 9 bases; junction bases outside the gene matches: 5. In DNA, the CDR3 is TGCAGCGTTCCTAGCGGGGGGGGAGGTGAGCAGTTCTTC. Protein product: CSVPSGGGGEQFF.